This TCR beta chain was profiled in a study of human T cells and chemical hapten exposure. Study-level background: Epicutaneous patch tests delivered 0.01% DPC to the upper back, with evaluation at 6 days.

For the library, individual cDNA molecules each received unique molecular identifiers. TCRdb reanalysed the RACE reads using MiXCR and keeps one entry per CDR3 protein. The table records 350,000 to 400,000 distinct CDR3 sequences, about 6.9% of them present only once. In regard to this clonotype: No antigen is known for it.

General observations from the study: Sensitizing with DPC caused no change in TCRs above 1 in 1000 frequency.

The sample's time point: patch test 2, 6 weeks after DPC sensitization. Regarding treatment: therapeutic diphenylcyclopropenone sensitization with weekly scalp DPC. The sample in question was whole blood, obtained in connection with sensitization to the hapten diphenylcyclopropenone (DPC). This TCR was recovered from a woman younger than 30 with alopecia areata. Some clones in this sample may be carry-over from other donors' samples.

DNA of the CDR3: TGTGCCAGCAGCCAAGAGGGGACAGTCGAGCAGTACTTC. Its protein is CASSQEGTVEQYF. V and J are TRBV3-1 and TRBJ2-7; 7 nucleotides match TRBD1. The germline gives CDR1 LGHDT, CDR2 YNNKEL (reference sequence). The CDR3 totals 13 residues. V was clipped by 0 bases and J by 6 bases; unmatched bases: 2.